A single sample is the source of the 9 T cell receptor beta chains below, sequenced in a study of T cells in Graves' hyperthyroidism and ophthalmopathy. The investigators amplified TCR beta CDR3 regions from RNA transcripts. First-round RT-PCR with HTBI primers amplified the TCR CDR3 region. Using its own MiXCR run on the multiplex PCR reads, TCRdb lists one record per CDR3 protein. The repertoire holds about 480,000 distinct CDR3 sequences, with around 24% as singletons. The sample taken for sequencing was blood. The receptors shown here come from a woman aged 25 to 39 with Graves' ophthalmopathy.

CDR3 sequence reads: CASSYSWRLAGGFDTGELFF. CDR3 DNA: TGTGCCAGCAGTTACTCGTGGCGTTTAGCGGGGGGTTTTGACACCGGGGAGCTGTTTTTT. The V gene is TRBV6-2 or TRBV6-3, the J gene TRBJ2-2, with 10 bases matching TRBD2. Losses at the gene ends were 0 bases for V and 3 bases for J; bases not matched to a gene: 13. Looked up from germline, CDR1 is MNHEY and CDR2 is SVGEGT. CDR3 length: 20 residues.

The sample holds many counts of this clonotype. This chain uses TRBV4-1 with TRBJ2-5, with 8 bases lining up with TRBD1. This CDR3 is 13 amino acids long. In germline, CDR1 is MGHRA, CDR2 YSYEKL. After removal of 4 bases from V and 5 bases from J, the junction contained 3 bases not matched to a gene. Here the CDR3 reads CASSRNRGETQYF. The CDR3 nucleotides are TGCGCCAGCAGCCGAAACAGGGGGGAGACCCAGTACTTC.

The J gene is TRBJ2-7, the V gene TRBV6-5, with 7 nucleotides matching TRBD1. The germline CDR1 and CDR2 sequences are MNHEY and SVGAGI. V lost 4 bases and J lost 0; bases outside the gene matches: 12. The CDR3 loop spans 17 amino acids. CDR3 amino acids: CASSSSRDSLSSYEQYF. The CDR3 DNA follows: TGTGCCAGCAGTTCGTCCCGGGACAGCCTCAGCTCCTACGAGCAGTACTTC.

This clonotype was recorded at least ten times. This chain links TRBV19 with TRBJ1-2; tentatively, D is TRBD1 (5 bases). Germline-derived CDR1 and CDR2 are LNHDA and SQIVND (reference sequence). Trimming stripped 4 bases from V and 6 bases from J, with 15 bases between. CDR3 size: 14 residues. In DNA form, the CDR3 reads TGTGCCAGTAGTAACCTCAGGGTCGGACATGGCTACACCTTC. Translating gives CASSNLRVGHGYTF.

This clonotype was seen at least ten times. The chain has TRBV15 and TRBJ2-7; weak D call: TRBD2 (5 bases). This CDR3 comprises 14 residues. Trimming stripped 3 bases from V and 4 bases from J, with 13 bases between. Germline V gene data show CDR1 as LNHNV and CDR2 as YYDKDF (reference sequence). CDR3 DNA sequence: TGTGCCACCAGCAGTCACCGGGATTTATACGAGCAGTACTTC. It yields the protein CATSSHRDLYEQYF.

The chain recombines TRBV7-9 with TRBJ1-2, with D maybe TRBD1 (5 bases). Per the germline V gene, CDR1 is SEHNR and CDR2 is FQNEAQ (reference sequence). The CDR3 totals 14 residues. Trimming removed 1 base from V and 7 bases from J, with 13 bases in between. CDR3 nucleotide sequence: TGTGCCAGCAGCTTAGAAGTCAGGAGGGGTGGCTACACCTTC. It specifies CASSLEVRRGGYTF.

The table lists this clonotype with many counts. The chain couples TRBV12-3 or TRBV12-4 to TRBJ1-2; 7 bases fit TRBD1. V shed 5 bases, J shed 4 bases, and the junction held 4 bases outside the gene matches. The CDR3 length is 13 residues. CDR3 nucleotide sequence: TGTGCCAGCAGTCCTACAGGGGCCTATGGCTACACCTTC. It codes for CASSPTGAYGYTF.

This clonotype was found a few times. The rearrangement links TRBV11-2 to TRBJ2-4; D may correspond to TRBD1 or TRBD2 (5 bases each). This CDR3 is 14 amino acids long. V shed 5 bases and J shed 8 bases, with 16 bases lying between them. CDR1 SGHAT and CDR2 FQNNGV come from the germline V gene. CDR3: CASSVKHPGHIQYF. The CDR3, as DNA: TGTGCCAGCAGCGTTAAACATCCGGGACACATTCAGTACTTC.

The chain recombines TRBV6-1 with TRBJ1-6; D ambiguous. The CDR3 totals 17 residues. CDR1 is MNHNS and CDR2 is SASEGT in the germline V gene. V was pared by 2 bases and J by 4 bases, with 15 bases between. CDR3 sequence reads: CASSEPGRRLYNSPLHF. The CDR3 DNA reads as TGTGCCAGCAGTGAACCTGGCAGGCGATTATATAATTCACCCCTCCACTTT.